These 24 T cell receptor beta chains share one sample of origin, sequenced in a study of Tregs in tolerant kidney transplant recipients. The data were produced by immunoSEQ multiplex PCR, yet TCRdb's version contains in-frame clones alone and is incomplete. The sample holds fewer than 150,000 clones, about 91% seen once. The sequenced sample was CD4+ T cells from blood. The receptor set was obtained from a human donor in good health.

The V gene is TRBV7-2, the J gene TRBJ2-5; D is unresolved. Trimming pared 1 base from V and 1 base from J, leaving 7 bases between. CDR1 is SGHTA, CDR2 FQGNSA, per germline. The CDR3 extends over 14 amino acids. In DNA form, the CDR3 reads TGTGCCAGCAGCTTAGGATCAGCCCAAGAGACCCAGTACTTC. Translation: CASSLGSAQETQYF.

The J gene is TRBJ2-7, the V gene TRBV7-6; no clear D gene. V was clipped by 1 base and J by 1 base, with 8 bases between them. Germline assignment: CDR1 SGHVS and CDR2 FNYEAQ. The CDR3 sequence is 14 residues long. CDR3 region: CASSLEGRSYEQYF. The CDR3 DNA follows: TGTGCCAGCAGCTTAGAGGGTCGGTCCTACGAGCAGTACTTC.

This CDR3 reads CAWRATSGSVGTDTQYF. The CDR3, as DNA: TGTGCCTGGAGGGCGACTAGCGGGAGCGTGGGCACAGATACGCAGTATTTT. The gene calls are TRBV30 and TRBJ2-3; TRBD2 matches at 12 bases. The V gene's germline CDR1 is GTSNPN and CDR2 SVGIG (reference sequence). CDR3 size: 17 residues. Trimming cost V 3 bases and J 1 base; bases outside gene matches: 8. Variable domain in full (rest from reference TRBV30 and TRBJ2-3): SQTIHQWPATLVQPVGSPLSLECTVEGTSNPNLYWYRQAAGRGLQLLFYSVGIGQISSEVPQNLSASRPQDRQFILSSKKLLLSDSGFYLCAWRATSGSVGTDTQYFGPGTRLTVL.

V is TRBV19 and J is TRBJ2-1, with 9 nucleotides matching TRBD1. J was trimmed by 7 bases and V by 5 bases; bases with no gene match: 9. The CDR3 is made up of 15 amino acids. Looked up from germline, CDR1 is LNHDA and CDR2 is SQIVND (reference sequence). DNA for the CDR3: TGTGCCAGTAGTTCCTACAGGGGGCTGAGGAATGAGCAGTTCTTC. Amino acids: CASSSYRGLRNEQFF. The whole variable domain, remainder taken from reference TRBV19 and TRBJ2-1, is DGGITQSPKYLFRKEGQNVTLSCEQNLNHDAMYWYRQDPGQGLRLIYYSQIVNDFQKGDIAEGYSVSREKKESFPLTVTSAQKNPTAFYLCASSSYRGLRNEQFFGPGTRLTVL.

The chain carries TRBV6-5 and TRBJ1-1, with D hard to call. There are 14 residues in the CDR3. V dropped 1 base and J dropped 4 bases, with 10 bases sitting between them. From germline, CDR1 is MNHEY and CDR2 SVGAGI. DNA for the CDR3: TGTGCCAGCAGTTACTTCGGGAGGAGCACTGAAGCTTTCTTT. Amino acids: CASSYFGRSTEAFF.

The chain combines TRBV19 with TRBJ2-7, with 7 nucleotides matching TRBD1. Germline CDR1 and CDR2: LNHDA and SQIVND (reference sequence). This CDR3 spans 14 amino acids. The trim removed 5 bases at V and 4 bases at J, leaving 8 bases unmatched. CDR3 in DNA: TGTGCCAGTAGTCCCGACAGGGTTGTGTACGAGCAGTACTTC. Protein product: CASSPDRVVYEQYF.

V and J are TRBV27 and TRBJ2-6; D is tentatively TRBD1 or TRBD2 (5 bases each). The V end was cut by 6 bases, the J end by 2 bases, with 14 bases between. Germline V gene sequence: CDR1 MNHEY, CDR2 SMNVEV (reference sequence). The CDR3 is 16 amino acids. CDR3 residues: CASRPAGTPGANVLTF. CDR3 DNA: TGTGCCAGCAGACCCGCCGGGACCCCTGGGGCCAACGTCCTGACTTTC.

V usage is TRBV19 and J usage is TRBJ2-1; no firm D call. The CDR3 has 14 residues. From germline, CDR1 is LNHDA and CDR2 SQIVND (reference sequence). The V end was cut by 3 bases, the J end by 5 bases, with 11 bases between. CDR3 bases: TGTGCCAGTAGTATTTTGGGCAGCGACAATGAGCAGTTCTTC. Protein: CASSILGSDNEQFF.

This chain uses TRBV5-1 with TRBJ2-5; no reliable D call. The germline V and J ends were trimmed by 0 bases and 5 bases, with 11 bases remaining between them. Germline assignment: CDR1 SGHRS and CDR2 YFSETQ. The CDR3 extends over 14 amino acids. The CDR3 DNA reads TGCGCCAGCAGCTTGGACAGCACCGGGGAGACCCAGTACTTC. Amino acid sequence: CASSLDSTGETQYF.

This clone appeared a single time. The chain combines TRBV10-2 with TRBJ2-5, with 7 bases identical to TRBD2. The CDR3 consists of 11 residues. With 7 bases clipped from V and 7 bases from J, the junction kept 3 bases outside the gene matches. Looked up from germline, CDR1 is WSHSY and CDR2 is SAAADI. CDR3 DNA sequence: TGCGCCAGCACCCCGGGGGGGACCCAGTACTTC. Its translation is CASTPGGTQYF.

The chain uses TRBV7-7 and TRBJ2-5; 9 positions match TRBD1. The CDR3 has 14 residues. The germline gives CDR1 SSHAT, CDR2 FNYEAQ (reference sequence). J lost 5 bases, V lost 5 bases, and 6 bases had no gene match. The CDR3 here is CASSATGGGETQYF. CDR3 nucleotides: TGTGCCAGCAGCGCAACAGGGGGCGGCGAGACCCAGTACTTC.

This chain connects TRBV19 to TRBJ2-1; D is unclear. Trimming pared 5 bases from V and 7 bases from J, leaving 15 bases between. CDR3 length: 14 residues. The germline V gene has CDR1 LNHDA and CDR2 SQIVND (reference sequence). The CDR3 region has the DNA TGTGCCAGTAGTGAGGCTGATACCAGGAATGAGCAGTTCTTC. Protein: CASSEADTRNEQFF.

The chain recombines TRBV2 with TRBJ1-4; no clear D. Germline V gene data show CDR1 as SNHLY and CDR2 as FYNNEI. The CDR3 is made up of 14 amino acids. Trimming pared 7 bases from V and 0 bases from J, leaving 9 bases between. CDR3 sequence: CASKSWATNEKLFF. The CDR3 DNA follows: TGTGCCAGCAAGAGCTGGGCAACTAATGAAAAACTGTTTTTT.

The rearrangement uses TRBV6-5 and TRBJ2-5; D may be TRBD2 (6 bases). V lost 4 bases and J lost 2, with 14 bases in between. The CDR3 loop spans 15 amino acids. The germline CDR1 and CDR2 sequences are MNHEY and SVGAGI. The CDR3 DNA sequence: TGTGCCAGCAGTTGGGACGGGACTCCACAAGAGACCCAGTACTTC. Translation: CASSWDGTPQETQYF.

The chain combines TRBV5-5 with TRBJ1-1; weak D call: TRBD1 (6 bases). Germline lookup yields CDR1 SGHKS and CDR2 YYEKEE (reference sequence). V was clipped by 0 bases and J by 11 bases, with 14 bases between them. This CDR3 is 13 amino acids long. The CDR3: CASSLGGREPAFF. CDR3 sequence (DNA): TGTGCCAGCAGCTTGGGGGGGCGCGAGCCGGCTTTCTTT.

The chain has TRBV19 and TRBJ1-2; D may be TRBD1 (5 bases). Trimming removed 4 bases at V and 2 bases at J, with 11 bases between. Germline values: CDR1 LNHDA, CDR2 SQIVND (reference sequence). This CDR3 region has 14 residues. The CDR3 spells CASSTGPINYGYTF. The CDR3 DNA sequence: TGTGCCAGTAGTACGGGACCGATAAACTATGGCTACACCTTC.

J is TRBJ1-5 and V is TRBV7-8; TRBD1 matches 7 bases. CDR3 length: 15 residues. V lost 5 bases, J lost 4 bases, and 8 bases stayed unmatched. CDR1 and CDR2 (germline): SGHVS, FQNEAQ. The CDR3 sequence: CASSLRGTENQPQHF. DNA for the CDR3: TGTGCCAGCAGCCTAAGGGGGACAGAAAATCAGCCCCAGCATTTT. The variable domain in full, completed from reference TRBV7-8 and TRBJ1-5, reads GAGVSQSPRYKVAKRGQDVALRCDPISGHVSLFWYQQALGQGPEFLTYFQNEAQLDKSGLPSDRFFAERPEGSVSTLKIQRTQQEDSAVYLCASSLRGTENQPQHFGDGTRLSIL.

The DNA of the CDR3 is TGTGCTAGTGGTTTGGGGGCAGGGGGTCAGCCCCAGCATTTT. Translation gives CASGLGAGGQPQHF. The gene calls are TRBV12-5 and TRBJ1-5; 7 bases match TRBD1. The CDR3 has 14 amino acids. Per germline, CDR1 LGHNT and CDR2 FRNRAP. The J segment lost 6 bases and the V segment lost 1 base, leaving 3 bases of the junction unmatched.

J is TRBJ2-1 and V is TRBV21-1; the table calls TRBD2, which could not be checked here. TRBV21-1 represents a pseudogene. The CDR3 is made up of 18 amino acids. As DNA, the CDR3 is TGTGCCAGCAGCAAACATCCCCGGGAGAACCTGGTTATCGATGAGCAGTTCTTC. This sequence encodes CASSKHPRENLVIDEQFF.

As DNA, the CDR3 is TGTGCCAGCAGTGACTCGATGGCGGAGGGGGACAATGGCTACACCTTC. The encoded protein is CASSDSMAEGDNGYTF. The rearrangement links TRBV6-4 to TRBJ1-2; D may be TRBD1 (6 bases). There are 16 residues in the CDR3. Germline lookup yields CDR1 MRHNA and CDR2 SNTAGT. V dropped 0 bases and J dropped 6 bases, with 17 bases sitting between them.

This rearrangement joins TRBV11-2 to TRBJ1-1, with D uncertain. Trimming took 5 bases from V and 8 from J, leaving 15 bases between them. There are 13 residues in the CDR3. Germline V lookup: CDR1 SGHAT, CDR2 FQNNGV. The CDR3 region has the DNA TGTGCCAGCAGCCACCACACGAACGGAGAAGCTTTCTTT. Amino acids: CASSHHTNGEAFF. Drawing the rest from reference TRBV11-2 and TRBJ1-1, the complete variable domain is EAGVAQSPRYKIIEKRQSVAFWCNPISGHATLYWYQQILGQGPKLLIQFQNNGVVDDSQLPKDRFSAERLKGVDSTLKIQPAKLEDSAVYLCASSHHTNGEAFFGQGTRLTVV.

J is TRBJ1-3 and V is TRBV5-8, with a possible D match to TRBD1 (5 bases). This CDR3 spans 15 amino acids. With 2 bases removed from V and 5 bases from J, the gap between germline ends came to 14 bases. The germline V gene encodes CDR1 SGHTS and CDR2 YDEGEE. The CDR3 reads CASSFIPRVRNTIYF. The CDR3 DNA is TGTGCCAGCAGCTTCATCCCCAGGGTCAGAAACACCATATATTTT.

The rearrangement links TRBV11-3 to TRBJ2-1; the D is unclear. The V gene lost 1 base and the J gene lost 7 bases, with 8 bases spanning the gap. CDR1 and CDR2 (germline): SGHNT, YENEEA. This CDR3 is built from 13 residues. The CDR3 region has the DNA TGTGCCAGCAGCTTAGGTATGGGGAATGAGCAGTTCTTC. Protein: CASSLGMGNEQFF.

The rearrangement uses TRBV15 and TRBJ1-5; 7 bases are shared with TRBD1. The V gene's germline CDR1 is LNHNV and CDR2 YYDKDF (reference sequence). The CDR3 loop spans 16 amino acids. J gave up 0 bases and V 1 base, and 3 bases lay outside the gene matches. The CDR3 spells CATSRGDRDSNQPQHF. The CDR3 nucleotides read TGTGCCACCAGCAGAGGAGACAGGGATAGCAATCAGCCCCAGCATTTT.